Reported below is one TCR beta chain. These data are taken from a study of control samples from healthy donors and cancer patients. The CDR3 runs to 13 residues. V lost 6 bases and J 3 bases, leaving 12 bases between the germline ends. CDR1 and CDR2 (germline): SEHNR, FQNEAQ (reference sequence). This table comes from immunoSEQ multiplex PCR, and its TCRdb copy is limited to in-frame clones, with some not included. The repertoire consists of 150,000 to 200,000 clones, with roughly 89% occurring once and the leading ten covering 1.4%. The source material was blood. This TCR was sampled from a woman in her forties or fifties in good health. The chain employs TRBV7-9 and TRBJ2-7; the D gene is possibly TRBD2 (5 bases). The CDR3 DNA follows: TGTGCCAGCAGGCAGGACTCCATCTACGAGCAGTACTTC. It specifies CASRQDSIYEQYF.